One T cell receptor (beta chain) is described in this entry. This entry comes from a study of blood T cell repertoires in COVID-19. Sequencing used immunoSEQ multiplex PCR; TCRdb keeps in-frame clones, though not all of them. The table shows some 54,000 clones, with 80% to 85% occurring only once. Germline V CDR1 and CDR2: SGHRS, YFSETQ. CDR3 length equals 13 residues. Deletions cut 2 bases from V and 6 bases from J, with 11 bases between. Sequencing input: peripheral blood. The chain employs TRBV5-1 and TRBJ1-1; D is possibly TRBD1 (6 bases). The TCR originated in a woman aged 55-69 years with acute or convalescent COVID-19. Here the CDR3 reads CASSLQGGPEAFF. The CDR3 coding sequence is TGCGCCAGCAGCTTACAGGGAGGGCCTGAAGCTTTCTTT.